The 6 T cell receptor beta chains in this list originate from one sample, sequenced in a study of T cells after posttransplantation cyclophosphamide. Clones were read by immunoSEQ multiplex PCR, and TCRdb kept only the in-frame ones, dropping some. Here the sample spans about 2,000 clones, 85% to 95% being singletons. The source material was naive CD8+ T cells sorted from PBMCs. These receptors originate from a woman aged 55-70 years in good health, CMV-negative, and a related stem cell transplant donor.

This rearrangement joins TRBV29-1 to TRBJ2-3, with 10 bases lining up with TRBD2. CDR3 length equals 15 residues. Trimming removed 0 bases from V and 4 bases from J; junction bases left unmatched: 4. Germline V gene data show CDR1 as SQVTM and CDR2 as ANQGSEA. CDR3 sequence: CSVEELAGYADTQYF. In DNA form, the CDR3 reads TGCAGCGTTGAAGAACTAGCGGGATATGCAGATACGCAGTATTTT.

The V and J genes are TRBV18 and TRBJ2-1; 12 bases are shared with TRBD2. Trimming cost V 5 bases and J 8 bases; bases outside gene matches: 4. CDR3 length equals 14 residues. Germline V gene data show CDR1 as KGHSH and CDR2 as LQKENI. The CDR3 DNA reads TGTGCCAGCTCAAGACTAGCGGGAGTTGATGAGCAGTTCTTC. Residues: CASSRLAGVDEQFF.

The chain combines TRBV28 with TRBJ2-7; tentative D call: TRBD2 (5 bases). Per germline, CDR1 MDHEN and CDR2 SYDVKM. The CDR3 covers 14 residues. The V end lost 4 bases, the J end lost 2 bases, and 12 bases lay between the germline ends. This CDR3 reads CASSSRTGTYEQYF. The CDR3 DNA sequence: TGTGCCAGCAGTTCCCGGACTGGCACCTACGAGCAGTACTTC.

The chain carries TRBV27 and TRBJ2-6; D gene unclear. The CDR3 loop spans 16 amino acids. The germline gives CDR1 MNHEY, CDR2 SMNVEV (reference sequence). Trimming shortened V by 2 bases and J by 0 bases, and 8 bases separated the two germline ends. Here the CDR3 DNA reads TGTGCCAGCAGTTTACTCCTCCCCTCTGGGGCCAACGTCCTGACTTTC. As protein: CASSLLLPSGANVLTF.

The CDR3 nucleotides read TGTGCCAGTCGTAGACTAGCGGGGGAGGGCTACGAGCAGTACTTC. Residues: CASRRLAGEGYEQYF. The chain combines TRBV6-1 with TRBJ2-7; 12 bases agree with TRBD2. The ends lost 9 bases at V and 3 bases at J; junction bases unmatched: 9. The CDR3 is 15 residues long. Germline lookup yields CDR1 MNHNS and CDR2 SASEGT.

The chain employs TRBV11-2 and TRBJ2-2; the D is unclear. CDR3 length: 12 amino acids. Trimming pared 7 bases from V and 8 bases from J, leaving 11 bases between. Germline V CDR1 and CDR2: SGHAT, FQNNGV. The CDR3 region is CASTQAGGELFF. As DNA, the CDR3 is TGTGCCAGCACCCAAGCCGGGGGGGAGCTGTTTTTT.